Listed below are T cell receptor beta chains from one sample, sequenced in a study of neurological immune-mediated disorders. TCRdb fed the 5' RACE reads into MiXCR, producing one record per CDR3 protein. This table holds approximately 70,000 distinct CDR3 sequences, 10% found once. Specimen: PBMCs. Receptor source: a man aged 25-45 years in good health. CDR3s include the opening cysteine and the closing phenylalanine or tryptophan. Fields, in order: D gene, V gene, clone size, J gene, CDR3 protein, CDR3 DNA. A D gene is named only where the DNA matches it firmly. A clone size is listed for some rows: how often the clone was seen (once, few, many), or a class if it is expanded.

>TRBD2|TRBV24-1|-|TRBJ2-7
CATSDSTLAEVAERYF
TGTGCCACCAGTGATTCGACTCTAGCGGAAGTCGCCGAGCGGTACTTC
>TRBD1|TRBV18|-|TRBJ2-7
CASSRGRDRTYEQYF
TGTGCCAGCTCGCGAGGCCGGGACAGGACCTACGAGCAGTACTTC
>TRBD2|TRBV3-1|many|TRBJ2-1
CASSQSASGRAYNEQFF
TGTGCCAGCAGCCAAAGTGCTAGCGGGAGGGCCTACAATGAGCAGTTCTTC
>-|TRBV5-1|many|TRBJ1-5
CASSPRGGQPQHF
TGCGCCAGCAGCCCGAGGGGTGGTCAGCCCCAGCATTTT
>-|TRBV7-2|many|TRBJ1-5
CASSLWSGQPQHF
TGTGCCAGCAGCTTATGGTCGGGCCAGCCCCAGCATTTT
>TRBD1|TRBV2|many|TRBJ2-5
CASSFLGQGASETQYF
TGTGCCAGCAGTTTTTTGGGACAGGGGGCTTCGGAGACCCAGTACTTC
>-|TRBV11-2|many|TRBJ2-5
CASSLEGPDRQETQYF
TGTGCCAGCAGCTTAGAGGGTCCGGACAGACAAGAGACCCAGTACTTC
>TRBD2|TRBV30|many|TRBJ2-5
CAWSVAAGVGETQYF
TGTGCCTGGAGTGTGGCAGCGGGAGTTGGGGAGACCCAGTACTTC
>-|TRBV5-1|few|TRBJ2-3
CASSLAGVLTDTQYF
TGCGCCAGCAGCTTGGCTGGGGTACTCACAGATACGCAGTATTTT
>TRBD1|TRBV29-1|many|TRBJ1-1
CSALAADRAAPEAFF
TGCAGCGCCCTTGCCGCCGACAGGGCAGCTCCTGAAGCTTTCTTT